This TCR beta chain was retrieved from a study of Graves' ophthalmopathy and Graves' hyperthyroidism. This clonotype has ten or more counts. RNA served as the template for amplifying TCR beta CDR3 regions. The library came from an HTBI-primed first-round RT-PCR and a second-round multiplex PCR. Using its own MiXCR run on the multiplex PCR reads, TCRdb lists one record per CDR3 protein. Of approximately 700,000 distinct CDR3 sequences in the sample, 35% to 50% are singletons; the top ten hold approximately 43%. Looked up from germline, CDR1 is LNHDA and CDR2 is SQIVND (reference sequence). The trim removed 6 bases at V and 4 bases at J, leaving 8 bases unmatched. This CDR3 is 14 amino acids long.

The sequence was collected from an adult man with Graves' ophthalmopathy. Sequenced: peripheral blood. The rearrangement uses TRBV19 and TRBJ1-1, with TRBD1 matching 7 bases. The CDR3: CASSQGGWGTEAFF. In nucleotides, the CDR3 is TGTGCCAGTAGCCAGGGGGGTTGGGGCACTGAAGCTTTCTTT.